The clone carrying this TCR beta chain was seen a few times. Germline CDR1 is SGHAT and CDR2 is FQNNGV. This CDR3 is 15 amino acids long. The germline V and J ends were trimmed by 2 bases and 1 base, with 11 bases remaining between them. The data are from a study of control samples from healthy donors and cancer patients. Produced via immunoSEQ multiplex PCR; TCRdb's table is partial and in-frame only. The table shows about 120,000 clones, with roughly 90% occurring only once. Sequencing was carried out using blood. The genes are TRBV11-2 and TRBJ1-1, with D possibly TRBD1 on 5 matching bases. The receptor's source is a man aged 50 to 59 in good health. CDR3 sequence (DNA): TGTGCCAGCAGCTTAACTGGGACTACGAACACTGAAGCTTTCTTT. It is translated as CASSLTGTTNTEAFF.